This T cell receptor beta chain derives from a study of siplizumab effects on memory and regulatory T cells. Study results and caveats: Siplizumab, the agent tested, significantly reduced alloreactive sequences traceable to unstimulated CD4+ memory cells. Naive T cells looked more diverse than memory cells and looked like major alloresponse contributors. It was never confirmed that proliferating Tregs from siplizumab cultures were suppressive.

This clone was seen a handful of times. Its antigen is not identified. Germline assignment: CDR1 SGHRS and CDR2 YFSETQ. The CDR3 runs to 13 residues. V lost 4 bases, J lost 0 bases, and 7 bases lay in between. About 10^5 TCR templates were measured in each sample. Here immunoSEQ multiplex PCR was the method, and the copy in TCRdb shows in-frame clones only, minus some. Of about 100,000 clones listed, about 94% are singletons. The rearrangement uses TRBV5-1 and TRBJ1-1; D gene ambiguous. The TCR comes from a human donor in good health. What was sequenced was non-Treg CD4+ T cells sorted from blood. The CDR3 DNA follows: TGCGCCAGCAGCGAACCAATGAACACTGAAGCTTTCTTT. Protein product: CASSEPMNTEAFF. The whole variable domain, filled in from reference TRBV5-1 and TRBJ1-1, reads KAGVTQTPRYLIKTRGQQVTLSCSPISGHRSVSWYQQTPGQGLQFLFEYFSETQRNKGNFPGRFSGRQFSNSRSEMNVSTLELGDSALYLCASSEPMNTEAFFGQGTRLTVV.